This T cell receptor (beta chain) comes out of a study of T cell repertoires in cytomegalovirus infection. As regards this clonotype: As yet, its antigen is unknown.

Each CDR3 protein is one row after TCRdb ran MiXCR on the reads. The sample lists 300,000 to 400,000 distinct CDR3 sequences, around 29% occurring once. After removal of 6 bases from V and 11 bases from J, the junction contained 19 bases not matched to a gene. This CDR3 is 16 amino acids long. CDR1 and CDR2 (germline): MNHEY, SVGEGT. Study-wide results and caveats: Predominance within the ex vivo response was attributable to HLA-C-restricted CMV-specific TCR beta clonotypes.

The sequence derives from a human donor in good health (CMV status not recorded). Some clones in this sample may be carry-over from other donors' samples. The rearrangement joins TRBV6-2 or TRBV6-3 to TRBJ1-5; 7 bases fit TRBD1. This specimen was cultured PBMCs, taken from culture after CMV antigen stimulation. CDR3 loop: CASRATSGQVDRAQHF. The CDR3, as DNA: TGTGCCAGCAGGGCTACGAGCGGACAGGTCGATAGGGCCCAGCATTTT.